Following are 19 T cell receptor beta chains from one sample sequenced in a study of OX40 agonist ivuxolimab in advanced cancers. Using immunoSEQ multiplex PCR, the repertoire was profiled, and TCRdb retains in-frame clones only, with some absent. The sample lists about 55,000 clones, approximately 80% occurring once. The material sequenced was CD4+ or CD8+ T cells sorted from blood, taken in a trial of the OX40 agonist ivuxolimab. The source is an adult with an advanced solid tumor such as melanoma, head and neck, liver or kidney cancer.

V gene TRBV5-1 combines with J gene TRBJ2-5; a weak D match, TRBD2 (5 bases). The CDR3 totals 14 residues. Trimming shortened V by 0 bases and J by 5 bases, and 11 bases separated the two germline ends. From germline, CDR1 is SGHRS and CDR2 YFSETQ. CDR3 in amino acids: CASSLAGIRETQYF. The DNA for the CDR3 is TGCGCCAGCAGCTTGGCCGGGATACGGGAGACCCAGTACTTC.

Points on this clone: The junction departs from the called germline gene at one end, perhaps through a read error. The V gene is TRBV28, the J gene TRBJ1-2; tentatively, D is TRBD1 (6 bases). Per the germline V gene, CDR1 is MDHEN and CDR2 is SYDVKM. The CDR3 has 13 residues. CDR3 sequence: CASSFPPTGPSVF. In DNA form, the CDR3 reads TGTGCCAGCAGTTTCCCCCCCACAGGGCCGTCGGTTTTC.

The chain combines TRBV9 with TRBJ2-5; D perhaps matches TRBD1 (5 bases). The CDR3 consists of 14 residues. Germline CDR1 reads SGDLS; CDR2 reads YYNGEE. Trimming removed 0 bases at V and 7 bases at J, with 13 bases between. CDR3 protein: CASSVDGLRGTQYF. CDR3 sequence (DNA): TGTGCCAGCAGCGTAGACGGCTTAAGGGGGACCCAGTACTTC.

This chain links TRBV19 with TRBJ1-2; TRBD1 might be the D (6 bases). Trimming stripped 0 bases from V and 3 bases from J, with 11 bases between. Germline lookup yields CDR1 LNHDA and CDR2 SQIVND (reference sequence). This CDR3 has 15 residues. CDR3 coding DNA: TGTGCCAGTAGTATAGACCGGGACAACGACTATGGCTACACCTTC. It codes for CASSIDRDNDYGYTF.

V and J are TRBV29-1 and TRBJ1-1, with D perhaps TRBD1 (5 bases). The V gene's germline CDR1 is SQVTM and CDR2 ANQGSEA. CDR3 size: 15 residues. Trimming stripped 6 bases from V and 0 bases from J, with 17 bases between. The CDR3 region has the DNA TGCAGCGTAGCTATCCAGGGATCCATGAACACTGAAGCTTTCTTT. Translating gives CSVAIQGSMNTEAFF.

This chain connects TRBV5-4 to TRBJ2-5, with 15 bases fitting TRBD2. Trimming removed 4 bases from V and 5 bases from J; junction bases left unmatched: 9. The CDR3 totals 17 residues. Germline loops: CDR1 SGHNT, CDR2 YYREEE (reference sequence). The CDR3 nucleotides are TGTGCCAGCAGCCCGGGACTAGCGGGAGGTCAAGGGGAGACCCAGTACTTC. Its protein is CASSPGLAGGQGETQYF.

The chain links TRBV5-6 to TRBJ1-2; D is unresolved. Deletions cut 0 bases from V and 5 bases from J, with 5 bases between. The CDR3 is made up of 12 amino acids. Germline assignment: CDR1 SGHDT and CDR2 YYEEEE. The CDR3 coding sequence is TGTGCCAGCAGCTTGGGCGGGTATGGCTACACCTTC. This sequence encodes CASSLGGYGYTF.

The chain is built from TRBV7-2 and TRBJ1-5; D remains ambiguous. Germline V CDR1 and CDR2: SGHTA, FQGNSA. V was pared by 5 bases and J by 3 bases, with 5 bases between. This CDR3 has 12 residues. The CDR3 region is CASSLYNQPQHF. The DNA for the CDR3 is TGTGCCAGCAGCCTGTACAATCAGCCCCAGCATTTT.

V and J are TRBV29-1 and TRBJ1-1, with D maybe TRBD1 (6 bases). With 6 bases removed from V and 8 bases from J, the gap between germline ends came to 10 bases. The CDR3 runs 10 residues. CDR1 SQVTM and CDR2 ANQGSEA come from the germline V gene. The CDR3 DNA follows: TGCAGCGTGACCGGGACAGAAGCTTTCTTT. Its translation: CSVTGTEAFF.

The J gene is TRBJ2-1, the V gene TRBV27; 9 nucleotides line up with TRBD2. J lost 4 bases, V lost 5 bases, and 12 bases had no gene match. The CDR3 is made up of 17 amino acids. Germline-derived CDR1 and CDR2 are MNHEY and SMNVEV (reference sequence). This CDR3 reads CASSPSTLAGSYNEQFF. The CDR3 bases are TGTGCCAGCAGTCCCTCAACCCTAGCGGGAAGTTACAATGAGCAGTTCTTC.

V gene TRBV27 combines with J gene TRBJ1-1, with D hard to call. The CDR3 spans 16 residues. Looked up from germline, CDR1 is MNHEY and CDR2 is SMNVEV (reference sequence). V was clipped by 5 bases and J by 1 base, with 17 bases between them. Written as DNA, the CDR3 is TGTGCCAGCAGTCTCTATCACAGAGGGCGGAACACTGAAGCTTTCTTT. It encodes CASSLYHRGRNTEAFF.

This chain joins TRBV5-4 and TRBJ2-5, with D perhaps TRBD2 (6 bases). The DNA end favors TRBJ2-7, so the J call may be wrong. The germline V gene encodes CDR1 SGHNT and CDR2 YYREEE (reference sequence). The CDR3 extends over 16 amino acids. The CDR3 DNA reads TGTGCCAGCAGCGCGGGACCCGGGACGGACCTCTACGAGCAGTACTTC. This encodes CASSAGPGTDLYEQYF.

The CDR3 DNA reads as TGTGCCAGCATCTCTACAGGGTTATACTATGGCTACACCTTC. Protein sequence: CASISTGLYYGYTF. The rearrangement links TRBV6-1 to TRBJ1-2; D might be TRBD1 (6 bases). CDR1 MNHNS and CDR2 SASEGT come from the germline V gene. Trimming shortened V by 7 bases and J by 3 bases, and 15 bases separated the two germline ends. The CDR3 is made up of 14 amino acids.

The chain joins TRBV5-1 to TRBJ1-1; a possible D gene is TRBD1 (5 bases). Germline V gives CDR1 SGHRS, CDR2 YFSETQ. The CDR3 extends over 15 amino acids. V lost 3 bases, J lost 4 bases, and 16 bases lay in between. CDR3 sequence reads: CASSSRQGSGTEAFF. CDR3 nucleotide sequence: TGCGCCAGCAGCTCGAGGCAGGGTTCGGGCACTGAAGCTTTCTTT.

The count of this clone is one. The V call is TRBV2, the J call TRBJ2-1; D is uncertain. Germline CDR1 is SNHLY and CDR2 is FYNNEI. Trimming stripped 2 bases from V and 5 bases from J, with 19 bases between. The CDR3 consists of 17 residues. The CDR3 bases are TGTGCCAGCAGTGAAAGGGATGGGAACTGGAAAGACAATGAGCAGTTCTTC. Amino acids: CASSERDGNWKDNEQFF.

The chain couples TRBV6-6 to TRBJ1-1; no definite D call. Germline CDR1 is MNHNY and CDR2 is SVGAGI (reference sequence). Trimming took off 6 bases at V and 4 bases at J, with 18 bases between the two ends. There are 15 residues in the CDR3. The CDR3 sequence is CASRVHRLVGTEAFF. The CDR3 region has the DNA TGTGCCAGCAGGGTCCACCGTTTGGTTGGCACTGAAGCTTTCTTT.

This clone was picked up a small number of times. This sequence joins TRBV5-4 and TRBJ2-7; 10 bases agree with TRBD1. Germline V gene data show CDR1 as SGHNT and CDR2 as YYREEE (reference sequence). The junction had 13 bases not matched to a gene; V was cut back by 3 bases and J by 4 bases. The CDR3 sequence is 17 residues long. CDR3 in amino acids: CASSSGTGAASGYEQYF. The DNA of the CDR3 is TGTGCCAGCAGCTCTGGGACAGGGGCCGCTTCCGGGTACGAGCAGTACTTC.

The gene calls are TRBV10-3 and TRBJ2-3; D gene unclear. Germline V gene sequence: CDR1 ENHRY, CDR2 SYGVKD. Trimming pared 4 bases from V and 3 bases from J, leaving 8 bases between. The CDR3 covers 13 residues. This chain's CDR3 is CAISAGWTDTQYF. The CDR3 DNA is TGTGCCATCAGTGCTGGATGGACAGATACGCAGTATTTT.

The gene calls are TRBV27 and TRBJ1-4, with 7 bases fitting TRBD1. V trimming: 4 bases; J trimming: 5 bases; junction bases outside the gene matches: 7. Germline V gives CDR1 MNHEY, CDR2 SMNVEV (reference sequence). This CDR3 region has 15 residues. The CDR3 DNA sequence: TGTGCCAGCAGTTCCCCCAGGGGGGTAAATGAAAAACTGTTTTTT. It codes for CASSSPRGVNEKLFF.